These 24 T cell receptor beta chains were sequenced from one sample in a study of CD8+ T cells in alopecia areata. Stated treatment: oral pan-JAK inhibitor, 5-10 mg twice daily. Sequencing templates came from extracted RNA that was reverse transcribed into cDNA. Measured with immunoSEQ multiplex PCR; TCRdb has only the in-frame clones, and not every one. Here the sample spans about 160,000 clones, about 60% being singletons. Source: CD4+ T cells sorted from blood, taken at week 24, from a patient treated with tofacitinib. Source of these receptors: a human donor with alopecia areata.

In this sample, this clone turned up a few times. V and J are TRBV29-1 and TRBJ2-7; the D gene could be TRBD1 or TRBD2 (6 bases each). The CDR3 covers 11 residues. V lost 6 bases, J lost 7 bases, and 13 bases lay in between. CDR1 is SQVTM and CDR2 is ANQGSEA in the germline V gene. The CDR3 sequence is CSVRGAHEQYF. In DNA, the CDR3 is TGCAGCGTAAGGGGGGCGCATGAGCAGTACTTC.

This clone was seen a few times. The V and J genes are TRBV29-1 and TRBJ1-2, with D possibly matching TRBD1 (5 bases). Germline V gene sequence: CDR1 SQVTM, CDR2 ANQGSEA. The CDR3 totals 11 residues. V lost 4 bases, J lost 2 bases, and 5 bases lay in between. The CDR3 DNA is TGCAGCGTTGGACAGAACTATGGCTACACCTTC. Its protein is CSVGQNYGYTF.

The V and J genes are TRBV29-1 and TRBJ2-1, with 13 bases fitting TRBD2. CDR1 and CDR2 (germline): SQVTM, ANQGSEA. The V gene end was trimmed by 6 bases and the J gene end by 5 bases; junction bases not matched to a gene: 4. CDR3 length: 14 amino acids. The CDR3 protein is CSVVGLAGHNEQFF. The DNA of the CDR3 is TGCAGCGTGGTGGGACTAGCGGGGCACAATGAGCAGTTCTTC.

The chain joins TRBV19 to TRBJ2-7, with unresolved D. The CDR3 runs to 13 residues. The germline V and J ends were trimmed by 5 bases and 3 bases, with 11 bases remaining between them. The germline gives CDR1 LNHDA, CDR2 SQIVND (reference sequence). CDR3 loop: CASSVRLNYEQYF. CDR3 sequence (DNA): TGTGCCAGTAGTGTACGGTTAAACTACGAGCAGTACTTC.

V gene TRBV6-5 combines with J gene TRBJ1-4; D is ambiguous. The V end lost 6 bases, the J end lost 5 bases, and 13 bases lay between the germline ends. Germline CDR1 is MNHEY and CDR2 is SVGAGI. The CDR3 is 14 residues long. The CDR3 reads CASSPFWENEKLFF. The CDR3 nucleotides are TGTGCCAGCAGCCCATTCTGGGAGAATGAAAAACTGTTTTTT.

The chain employs TRBV30 and TRBJ2-3, with TRBD1 identical over 7 bases. CDR3 length: 14 amino acids. V lost 0 bases to trimming and J lost 6 bases; unmatched junction nucleotides: 6. Per the germline V gene, CDR1 is GTSNPN and CDR2 is SVGIG (reference sequence). CDR3 sequence: CAWSVLGGRDTQYF. The CDR3 DNA is TGTGCCTGGAGTGTACTAGGGGGCAGGGATACGCAGTATTTT.

The chain is built from TRBV30 and TRBJ1-1, with D unresolved. The CDR3 consists of 17 residues. Germline-derived CDR1 and CDR2 are GTSNPN and SVGIG (reference sequence). Trimming took off 0 bases at V and 0 bases at J, with 17 bases between the two ends. The CDR3 region has the DNA TGTGCCTGGAGTGTAAGGGCCAGCGTGGCGGTGAACACTGAAGCTTTCTTT. Its translation: CAWSVRASVAVNTEAFF.

The chain has TRBV27 and TRBJ1-6; TRBD1 is a possible D gene (6 bases). The CDR3 is 15 residues long. The germline gives CDR1 MNHEY, CDR2 SMNVEV (reference sequence). The ends were cut back, 5 bases at V and 7 bases at J, with 15 bases in the middle. CDR3 sequence: CASSLTGIRNSPLHF. The CDR3 DNA reads TGTGCCAGCAGTCTAACAGGGATCCGCAATTCACCCCTCCACTTT.

This clone has more than one count but fewer than ten. This sequence joins TRBV5-1 and TRBJ1-2; TRBD1 might be the D (5 bases). The germline V and J ends were trimmed by 4 bases and 4 bases, with 14 bases remaining between them. This CDR3 spans 14 amino acids. Germline loops: CDR1 SGHRS, CDR2 YFSETQ. CDR3 loop: CASSTQDGAYGYTF. CDR3 in DNA: TGCGCCAGCAGCACACAGGACGGTGCCTATGGCTACACCTTC.

This sequence joins TRBV6-5 and TRBJ1-1; 7 nucleotides match TRBD1. The germline CDR1 and CDR2 sequences are MNHEY and SVGAGI. V lost 6 bases to trimming and J lost 5 bases; unmatched junction nucleotides: 6. CDR3 length: 13 amino acids. The CDR3 loop reads CASRYDRVTEAFF. CDR3 bases: TGTGCCAGCAGGTACGACAGGGTTACTGAAGCTTTCTTT.

For the CDR3, the DNA is TGTGCCAGCAGCTTTAACTCGGACTACGGGGAGCTGTTTTTT. It encodes CASSFNSDYGELFF. This chain connects TRBV7-9 to TRBJ2-2, with D possibly TRBD2 on 6 matching bases. The germline gives CDR1 SEHNR, CDR2 FQNEAQ (reference sequence). V was trimmed by 3 bases and J by 7 bases, leaving 12 bases between them. This CDR3 spans 14 amino acids.

A few counts support this clone. The chain carries TRBV6-5 and TRBJ1-2; TRBD1 agrees at 7 bases. This CDR3 comprises 14 residues. The junction had 10 bases not matched to a gene; V was cut back by 2 bases and J by 10 bases. Looked up from germline, CDR1 is MNHEY and CDR2 is SVGAGI. The CDR3 DNA sequence: TGTGCCAGCAGTTACCAGGGACAGCTCAGCCCCTACACCTTC. It translates to CASSYQGQLSPYTF.

This clone has only a few counts. V usage is TRBV13 and J usage is TRBJ1-5; possible D gene TRBD1, 6 bases. Germline lookup yields CDR1 PRHDT and CDR2 FYEKMQ (reference sequence). V lost 1 base, J lost 4 bases, and 11 bases lay in between. The CDR3 is 15 amino acids. CDR3 sequence reads: CASSLDGGRNQPQHF. CDR3 DNA sequence: TGTGCCAGCAGCTTAGACGGGGGGCGGAATCAGCCCCAGCATTTT. The full variable domain, with the rest looked up from reference TRBV13 and TRBJ1-5, is AAGVIQSPRHLIKEKRETATLKCYPIPRHDTVYWYQQGPGQDPQFLISFYEKMQSDKGSIPDRFSAQQFSDYHSELNMSSLELGDSALYFCASSLDGGRNQPQHFGDGTRLSIL.

This rearrangement joins TRBV30 to TRBJ2-2; the D gene is possibly TRBD1 (5 bases). Germline loops: CDR1 GTSNPN, CDR2 SVGIG (reference sequence). V gave up 1 base and J gave up 4 bases, with 7 bases separating them. The CDR3 has 13 residues. CDR3 nucleotide sequence: TGTGCCTGGAGTGCACAGGCCACCGGGGAGCTGTTTTTT. Its translation: CAWSAQATGELFF.

The rearrangement links TRBV29-1 to TRBJ2-2; D not resolved. Trimming took off 4 bases at V and 7 bases at J, with 4 bases between the two ends. The CDR3 has 10 amino acids. Germline CDR1 reads SQVTM; CDR2 reads ANQGSEA. The DNA for the CDR3 is TGCAGCGTTGGTAACGGGGAGCTGTTTTTT. Residues: CSVGNGELFF.

V usage is TRBV30 and J usage is TRBJ1-4; tentative D call: TRBD1 (5 bases). V was pared by 0 bases and J by 13 bases, with 15 bases between. CDR3 length: 13 residues. Germline values: CDR1 GTSNPN, CDR2 SVGIG (reference sequence). CDR3 DNA: TGTGCCTGGAGTGTACTTACTGGCGGGACACTGTTTTTT. Residues: CAWSVLTGGTLFF.

The rearrangement links TRBV9 to TRBJ2-5; D possibly uses TRBD1 or TRBD2 (5 bases each). Per germline, CDR1 SGDLS and CDR2 YYNGEE. The CDR3 length is 13 residues. The ends were cut back, 0 bases at V and 5 bases at J, with 8 bases in the middle. CDR3 DNA sequence: TGTGCCAGCAGCGTAGGAGGGACCGAGACCCAGTACTTC. Its protein product is CASSVGGTETQYF. Based on the CDR3 plus reference TRBV9 and TRBJ2-5, the full variable domain is DSGVTQTPKHLITATGQRVTLRCSPRSGDLSVYWYQQSLDQGLQFLIQYYNGEERAKGNILERFSAQQFPDLHSELNLSSLELGDSALYFCASSVGGTETQYFGPGTRLLVL.

This clone was recorded a few times. The V and J genes are TRBV4-1 and TRBJ1-1; TRBD1 matches 7 bases. Unmatched junction bases numbered 10, after V lost 3 bases and J lost 0 bases. The CDR3 has 17 amino acids. CDR1 is MGHRA and CDR2 is YSYEKL in the germline V gene. The CDR3, as DNA: TGCGCCAGCAGCCAGTCCTTGAGGGGGCGGCTGAACACTGAAGCTTTCTTT. Its translation: CASSQSLRGRLNTEAFF.

The chain carries TRBV29-1 and TRBJ2-5, with 10 bases lining up with TRBD1. V lost 4 bases and J lost 7; bases outside the gene matches: 9. This CDR3 has 14 residues. Germline assignment: CDR1 SQVTM and CDR2 ANQGSEA. The CDR3 region is CSVGGQGWFGTQYF. The CDR3 DNA follows: TGCAGCGTTGGGGGACAGGGGTGGTTCGGGACCCAGTACTTC.

J is TRBJ1-2 and V is TRBV30; 10 nucleotides agree with TRBD1. From germline, CDR1 is GTSNPN and CDR2 SVGIG (reference sequence). The ends lost 4 bases at V and 6 bases at J; junction bases unmatched: 11. This CDR3 is built from 15 residues. The DNA of the CDR3 is TGTGCCTGGAATCTCGGACAGGGGGTCCTAAATGGCTACACCTTC. It specifies CAWNLGQGVLNGYTF.

The chain couples TRBV7-8 to TRBJ2-1; D possibly corresponds to TRBD1 (6 bases). CDR3 length: 15 amino acids. Germline V gene data show CDR1 as SGHVS and CDR2 as FQNEAQ. With 1 base removed from V and 5 bases from J, the gap between germline ends came to 12 bases. The CDR3 here is CASSLGPRGDNEQFF. The CDR3 region has the DNA TGTGCCAGCAGCTTAGGGCCCAGGGGAGACAATGAGCAGTTCTTC.

This clone was seen more than once but under ten times. V usage is TRBV5-6 and J usage is TRBJ1-2; tentative D call: TRBD1 (6 bases). CDR3 length: 14 amino acids. The V end lost 6 bases, the J end lost 4 bases, and 16 bases lay between the germline ends. Germline V gives CDR1 SGHDT, CDR2 YYEEEE. CDR3 nucleotides: TGTGCCAGCACCTACCAGGACAGCGCCTATGGCTACACCTTC. This encodes CASTYQDSAYGYTF.

J is TRBJ1-6 and V is TRBV2, with D hard to call. This CDR3 has 14 residues. Trimming cost V 7 bases and J 7 bases, with 14 bases left between them. Looked up from germline, CDR1 is SNHLY and CDR2 is FYNNEI. CDR3 in amino acids: CASTGISSNSPLHF. In DNA, the CDR3 is TGTGCCAGCACAGGTATTTCCTCCAATTCACCCCTCCACTTT.

This clone was observed a handful of times. V gene TRBV29-1 combines with J gene TRBJ2-3; D is possibly TRBD1 (6 bases). Trimming stripped 3 bases from V and 2 bases from J, with 9 bases between. The CDR3 totals 13 residues. Germline CDR1 SQVTM, CDR2 ANQGSEA. The CDR3 region has the DNA TGCAGCGTTGACATGGGACACACAGATACGCAGTATTTT. Amino acid sequence: CSVDMGHTDTQYF.